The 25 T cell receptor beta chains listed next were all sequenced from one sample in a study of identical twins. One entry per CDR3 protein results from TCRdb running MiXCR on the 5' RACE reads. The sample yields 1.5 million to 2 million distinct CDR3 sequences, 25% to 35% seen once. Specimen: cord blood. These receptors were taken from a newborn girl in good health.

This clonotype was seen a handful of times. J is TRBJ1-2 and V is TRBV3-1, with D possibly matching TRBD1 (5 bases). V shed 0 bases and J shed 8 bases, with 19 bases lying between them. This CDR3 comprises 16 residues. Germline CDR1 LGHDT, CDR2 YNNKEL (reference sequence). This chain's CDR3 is CASSQDRYLRGGGYTF. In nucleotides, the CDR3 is TGTGCCAGCAGCCAAGATCGGTATTTAAGGGGCGGCGGCTACACCTTC.

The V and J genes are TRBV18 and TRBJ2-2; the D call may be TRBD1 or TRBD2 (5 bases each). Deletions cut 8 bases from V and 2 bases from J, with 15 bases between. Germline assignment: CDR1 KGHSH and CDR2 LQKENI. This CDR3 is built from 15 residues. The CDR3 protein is CASTMGPRNTGELFF. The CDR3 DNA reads TGTGCCAGCACGATGGGACCTCGCAACACCGGGGAGCTGTTTTTT.

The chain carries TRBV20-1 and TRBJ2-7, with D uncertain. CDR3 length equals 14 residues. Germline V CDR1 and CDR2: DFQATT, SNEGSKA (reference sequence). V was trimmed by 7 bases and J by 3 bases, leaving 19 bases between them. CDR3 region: CSVLKTATDYEQYF. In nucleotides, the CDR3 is TGCAGTGTTCTTAAGACTGCCACTGACTACGAGCAGTACTTC.

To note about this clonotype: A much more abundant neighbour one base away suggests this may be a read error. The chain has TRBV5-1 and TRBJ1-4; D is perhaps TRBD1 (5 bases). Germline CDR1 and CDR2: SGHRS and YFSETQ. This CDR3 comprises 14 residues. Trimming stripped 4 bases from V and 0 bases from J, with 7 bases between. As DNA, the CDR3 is TGCGCCAGCAGCATGGGGGCAACTAATGAAAAACTGTTTTTT. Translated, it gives CASSMGATNEKLFF.

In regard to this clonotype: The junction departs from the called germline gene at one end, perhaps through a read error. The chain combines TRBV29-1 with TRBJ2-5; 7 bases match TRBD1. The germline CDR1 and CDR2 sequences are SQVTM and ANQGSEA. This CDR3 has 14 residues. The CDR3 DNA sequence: TGCAGCGTAAAACTGGGACAGTCCCAAGAGACCCGGTACTTC. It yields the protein CSVKLGQSQETRYF. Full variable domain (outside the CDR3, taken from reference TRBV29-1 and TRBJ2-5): SAVISQKPSRDICQRGTSLTIQCQVDSQVTMMFWYRQQPGQSLTLIATANQGSEATYESGFVIDKFPISRPNLTFSTLTVSNMSPEDSSIYLCSVKLGQSQETRYFGPGTRLLVL.

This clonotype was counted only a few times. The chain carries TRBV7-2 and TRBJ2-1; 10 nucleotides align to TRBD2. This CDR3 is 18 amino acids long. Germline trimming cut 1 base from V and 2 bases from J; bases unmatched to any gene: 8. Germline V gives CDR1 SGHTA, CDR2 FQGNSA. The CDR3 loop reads CASSLVASGGSPYNEQFF. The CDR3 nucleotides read TGTGCCAGCAGCTTAGTGGCTAGCGGGGGAAGCCCCTACAATGAGCAGTTCTTC.

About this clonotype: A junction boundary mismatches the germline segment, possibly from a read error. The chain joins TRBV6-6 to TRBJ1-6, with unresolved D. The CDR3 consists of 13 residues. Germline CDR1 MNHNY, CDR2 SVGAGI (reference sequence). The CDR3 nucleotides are TGTGCCAGCAGTCCCCCGCGTAATTCACCCCCCCACTTT. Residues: CASSPPRNSPPHF.

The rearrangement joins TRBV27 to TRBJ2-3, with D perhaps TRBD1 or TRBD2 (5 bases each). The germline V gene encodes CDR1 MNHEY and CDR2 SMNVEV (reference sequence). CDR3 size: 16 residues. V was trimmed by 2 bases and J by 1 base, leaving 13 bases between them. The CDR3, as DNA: TGTGCCAGCAGTTTAGCGAGGGGATGGGGCACAGATACGCAGTATTTT. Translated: CASSLARGWGTDTQYF.

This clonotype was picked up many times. CDR3 sequence (DNA): TGTGCCATCAGTGAGCGAGCACTTCTAGCCGAGCAGTACTTC. Translated, it gives CAISERALLAEQYF. The gene calls are TRBV10-3 and TRBJ2-7; TRBD2 might be the D (5 bases). The V gene's germline CDR1 is ENHRY and CDR2 SYGVKD. The CDR3 is 14 amino acids. V was pared by 2 bases and J by 6 bases, with 14 bases between.

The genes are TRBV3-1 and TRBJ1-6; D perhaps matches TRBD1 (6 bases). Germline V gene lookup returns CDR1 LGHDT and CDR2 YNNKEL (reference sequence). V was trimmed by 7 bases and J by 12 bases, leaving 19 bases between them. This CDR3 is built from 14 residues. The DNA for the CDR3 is TGTGCCAGCAAGACAGGCGGAATGGCCGGACCCCTCCACTTT. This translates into CASKTGGMAGPLHF.

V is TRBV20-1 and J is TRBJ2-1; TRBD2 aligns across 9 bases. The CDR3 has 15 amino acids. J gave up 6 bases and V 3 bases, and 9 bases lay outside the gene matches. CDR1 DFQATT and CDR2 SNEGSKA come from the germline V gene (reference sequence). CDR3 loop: CSASGLAGTGNEQFF. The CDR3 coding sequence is TGCAGTGCTAGTGGGCTAGCGGGAACGGGCAATGAGCAGTTCTTC.

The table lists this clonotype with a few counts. In DNA form, the CDR3 reads TGCAGCGTTGCGTTGAGGACGGAGCTGACTGAAGCTTTCTTT. It encodes CSVALRTELTEAFF. This chain uses TRBV29-1 with TRBJ1-1; the D is unclear. With 4 bases removed from V and 5 bases from J, the gap between germline ends came to 17 bases. The CDR3 length is 14 residues. CDR1 is SQVTM, CDR2 ANQGSEA, per germline.

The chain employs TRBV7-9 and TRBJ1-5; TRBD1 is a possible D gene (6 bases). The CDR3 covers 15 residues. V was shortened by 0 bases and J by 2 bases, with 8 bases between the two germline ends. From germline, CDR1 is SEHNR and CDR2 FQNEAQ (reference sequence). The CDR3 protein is CASSLAGGRNQPQHF. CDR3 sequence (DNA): TGTGCCAGCAGCTTAGCCGGGGGCCGCAATCAGCCCCAGCATTTT. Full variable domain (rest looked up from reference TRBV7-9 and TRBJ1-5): DTGVSQNPRHKITKRGQNVTFRCDPISEHNRLYWYRQTLGQGPEFLTYFQNEAQLEKSRLLSDRFSAERPKGSFSTLEIQRTEQGDSAMYLCASSLAGGRNQPQHFGDGTRLSIL.

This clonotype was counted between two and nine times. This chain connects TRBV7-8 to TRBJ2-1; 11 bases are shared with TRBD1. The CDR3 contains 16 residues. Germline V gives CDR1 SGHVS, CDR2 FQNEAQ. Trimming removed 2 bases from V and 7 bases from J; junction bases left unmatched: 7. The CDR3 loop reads CASSLWTGGIRNEQFF. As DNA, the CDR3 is TGTGCCAGCAGCTTATGGACAGGGGGCATTAGGAATGAGCAGTTCTTC.

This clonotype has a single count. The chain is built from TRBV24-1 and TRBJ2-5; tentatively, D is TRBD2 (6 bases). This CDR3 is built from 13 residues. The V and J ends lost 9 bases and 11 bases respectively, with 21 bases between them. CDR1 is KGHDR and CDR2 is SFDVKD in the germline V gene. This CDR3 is CATSGAGRNEQYF. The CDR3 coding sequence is TGTGCCACCTCTGGGGCGGGGCGCAATGAGCAGTACTTC.

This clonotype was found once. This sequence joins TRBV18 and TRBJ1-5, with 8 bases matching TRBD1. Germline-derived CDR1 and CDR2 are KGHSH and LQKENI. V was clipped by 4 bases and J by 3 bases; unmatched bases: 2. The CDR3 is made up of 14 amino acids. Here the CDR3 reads CASSRQGYNQPQHF. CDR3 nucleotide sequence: TGTGCCAGCTCACGACAGGGGTACAATCAGCCCCAGCATTTT. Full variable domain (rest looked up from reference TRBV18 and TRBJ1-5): NAGVMQNPRHLVRRRGQEARLRCSPMKGHSHVYWYRQLPEEGLKFMVYLQKENIIDESGMPKERFSAEFPKEGPSILRIQQVVRGDSAAYFCASSRQGYNQPQHFGDGTRLSIL.

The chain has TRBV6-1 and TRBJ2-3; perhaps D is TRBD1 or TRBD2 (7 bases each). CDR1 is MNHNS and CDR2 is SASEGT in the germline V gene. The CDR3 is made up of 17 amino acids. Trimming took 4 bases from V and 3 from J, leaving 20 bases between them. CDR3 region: CASSAPPGGGPTDTQYF. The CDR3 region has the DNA TGTGCCAGCAGTGCCCCGCCAGGGGGAGGGCCAACAGATACGCAGTATTTT.

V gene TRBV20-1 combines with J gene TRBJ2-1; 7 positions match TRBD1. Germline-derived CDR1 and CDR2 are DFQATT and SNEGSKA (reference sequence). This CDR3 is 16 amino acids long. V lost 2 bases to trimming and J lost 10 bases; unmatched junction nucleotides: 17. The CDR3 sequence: CSARPAPDREIYEQFF. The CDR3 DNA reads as TGCAGTGCTAGACCCGCCCCCGACAGGGAAATCTACGAGCAGTTCTTC.

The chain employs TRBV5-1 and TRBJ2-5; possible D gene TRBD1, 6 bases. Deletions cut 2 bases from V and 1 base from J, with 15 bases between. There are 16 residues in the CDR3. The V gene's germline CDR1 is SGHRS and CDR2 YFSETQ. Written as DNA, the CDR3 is TGCGCCAGCAGCTTTTCCGGGACAACACTCCAAGAGACCCAGTACTTC. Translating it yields CASSFSGTTLQETQYF.

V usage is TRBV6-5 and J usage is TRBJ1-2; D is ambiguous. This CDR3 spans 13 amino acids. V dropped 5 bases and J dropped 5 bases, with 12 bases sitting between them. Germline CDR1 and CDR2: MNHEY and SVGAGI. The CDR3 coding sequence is TGTGCCAGCAGTCCCGGGCCCCCTTATGGCTACACCTTC. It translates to CASSPGPPYGYTF.

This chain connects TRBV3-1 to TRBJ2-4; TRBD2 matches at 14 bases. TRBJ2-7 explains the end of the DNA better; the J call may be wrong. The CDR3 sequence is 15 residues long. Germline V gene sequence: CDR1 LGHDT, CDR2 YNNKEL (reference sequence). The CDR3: CASSQGTSGSCEQYF. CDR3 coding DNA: TGTGCCAGCAGCCAGGGGACTAGCGGGAGTTGCGAGCAGTACTTC.

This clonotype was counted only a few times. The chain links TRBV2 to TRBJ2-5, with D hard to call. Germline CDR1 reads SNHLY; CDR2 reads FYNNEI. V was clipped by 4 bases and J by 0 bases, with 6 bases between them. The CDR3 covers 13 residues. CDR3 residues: CASSVKYQETQYF. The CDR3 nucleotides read TGTGCCAGCAGTGTAAAGTACCAAGAGACCCAGTACTTC.

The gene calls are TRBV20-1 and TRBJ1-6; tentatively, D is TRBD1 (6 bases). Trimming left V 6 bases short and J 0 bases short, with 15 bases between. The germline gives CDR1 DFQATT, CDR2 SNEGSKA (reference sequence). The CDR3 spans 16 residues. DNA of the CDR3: TGCAGTGCCCCGGGAGGAGGGGGCTCCTATAATTCACCCCTCCACTTT. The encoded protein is CSAPGGGGSYNSPLHF.

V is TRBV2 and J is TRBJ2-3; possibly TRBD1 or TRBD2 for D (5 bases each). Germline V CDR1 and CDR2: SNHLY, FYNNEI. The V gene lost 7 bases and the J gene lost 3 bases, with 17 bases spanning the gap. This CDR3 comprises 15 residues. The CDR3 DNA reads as TGTGCCAGCACTCGAGGGGAGTCGAGAACAGATACGCAGTATTTT. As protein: CASTRGESRTDTQYF.

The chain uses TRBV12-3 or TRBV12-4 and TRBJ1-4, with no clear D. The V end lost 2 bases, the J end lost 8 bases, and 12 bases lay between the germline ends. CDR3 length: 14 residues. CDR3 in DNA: TGTGCCAGCAGTTTATCGCGGAGGATGGAAAAACTGTTTTTT. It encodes CASSLSRRMEKLFF.